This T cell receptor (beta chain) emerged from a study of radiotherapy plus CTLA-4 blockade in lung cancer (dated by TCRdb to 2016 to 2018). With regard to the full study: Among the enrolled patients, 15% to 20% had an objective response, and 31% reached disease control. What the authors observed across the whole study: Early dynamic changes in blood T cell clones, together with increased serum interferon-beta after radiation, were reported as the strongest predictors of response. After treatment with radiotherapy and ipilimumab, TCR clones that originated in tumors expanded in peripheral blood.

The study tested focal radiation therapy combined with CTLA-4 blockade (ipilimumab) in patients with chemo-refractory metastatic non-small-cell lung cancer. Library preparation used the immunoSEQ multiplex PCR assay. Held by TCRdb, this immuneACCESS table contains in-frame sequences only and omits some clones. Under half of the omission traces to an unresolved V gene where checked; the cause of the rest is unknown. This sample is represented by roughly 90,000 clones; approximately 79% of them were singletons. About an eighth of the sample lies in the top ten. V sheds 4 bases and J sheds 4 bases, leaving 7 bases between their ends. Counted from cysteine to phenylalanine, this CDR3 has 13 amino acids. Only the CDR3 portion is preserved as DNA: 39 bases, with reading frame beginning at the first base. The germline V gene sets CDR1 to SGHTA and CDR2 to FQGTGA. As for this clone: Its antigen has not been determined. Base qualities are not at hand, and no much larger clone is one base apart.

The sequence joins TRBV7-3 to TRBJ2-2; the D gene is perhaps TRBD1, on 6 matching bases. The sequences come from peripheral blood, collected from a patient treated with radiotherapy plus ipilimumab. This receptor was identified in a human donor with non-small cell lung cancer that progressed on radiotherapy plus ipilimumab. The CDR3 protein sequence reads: CASSSGVTGELFF. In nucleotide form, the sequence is TGTGCCAGCAGCTCAGGGGTCACCGGGGAGCTGTTTTTT.